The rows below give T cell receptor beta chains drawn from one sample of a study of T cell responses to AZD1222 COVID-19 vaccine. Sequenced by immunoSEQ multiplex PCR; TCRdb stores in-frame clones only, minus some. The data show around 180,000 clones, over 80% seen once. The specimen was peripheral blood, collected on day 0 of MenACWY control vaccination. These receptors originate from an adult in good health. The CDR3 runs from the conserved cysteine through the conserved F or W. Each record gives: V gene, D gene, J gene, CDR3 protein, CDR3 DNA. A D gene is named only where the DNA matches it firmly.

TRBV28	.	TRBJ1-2	CASSLPRDYGYTF	TGTGCCAGCAGTTTACCGAGGGACTATGGCTACACCTTC
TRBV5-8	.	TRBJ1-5	CASSLGPTPGQPQHF	TGTGCCAGCAGCTTGGGGCCCACCCCGGGGCAGCCCCAGCATTTT
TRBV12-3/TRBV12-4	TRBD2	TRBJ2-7	CASSSAGREYF	TGTGCCAGCAGTTCCGCAGGGAGGGAGTACTTC
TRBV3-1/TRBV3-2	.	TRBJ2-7	CASGPSGIPYEQYF	TGTGCCAGCGGTCCCTCGGGGATTCCCTACGAGCAGTACTTC
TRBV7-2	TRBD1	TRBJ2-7	CASSLAALGTVTYEQYF	TGTGCCAGCAGCTTAGCTGCTCTAGGGACAGTTACCTACGAGCAGTACTTC
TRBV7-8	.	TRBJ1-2	CASSLAGVALGYTF	TGTGCCAGCAGCTTAGCGGGGGTTGCGCTAGGCTACACCTTC
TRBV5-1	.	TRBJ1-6	CASSLGLGNRNSPLHF	TGCGCCAGCAGCTTGGGATTGGGGAACAGGAATTCACCCCTCCACTTT
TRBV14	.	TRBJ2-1	CASSSTLAGRQFF	TGTGCCAGCAGCTCAACACTGGCCGGGCGGCAGTTCTTC
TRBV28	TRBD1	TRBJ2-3	CASSLRTGVADTQYF	TGTGCCAGCAGTTTGCGGACAGGGGTCGCAGATACGCAGTATTTT
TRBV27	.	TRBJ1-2	CASSPTIGTSNYGYTF	TGTGCCAGCAGTCCGACAATCGGGACTTCTAACTATGGCTACACCTTC
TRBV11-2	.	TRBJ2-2	CASSFVFPNTGELFF	TGTGCCAGCAGCTTTGTGTTCCCTAACACCGGGGAGCTGTTTTTT